This TCR beta chain was recovered during a study of blood T cell repertoires in COVID-19 (dated by TCRdb to 2018 to 2021). Regarding the research as a whole: Samples covering the acute and convalescent phases of COVID-19 were provided by collaborators in the United States, Italy and Spain. Where available, HLA class I and class II types were taken from metadata supplied by the sample provider and were not determined by assay-based typing. The material from the prospective study consisted of cDNA or gDNA derived from T cells, B-cell-depleted T cells, or PBMCs. The repertoires were released in a freely available public database meant as a resource for research on the immune response to SARS-CoV-2. Subjects who had been exposed to COVID-19, were actively infected with it, or had recovered from it provided the deeply sampled blood TCRbeta repertoires that made up the dataset. The samples were drawn from the first 160 participants of the ongoing ImmuneRACE study and from some 1,300 subjects provided by 6 global collaborators. Sample metadata almost always included a de-identified subject ID, COVID-19 status, age in years and sex.

Here is what the overall study found, with its caveats: Clinical and demographic metadata were provided uncurated, with the amount varying by source and participant.

This clone was counted between two and nine times. Its target antigen remains unknown. No base qualities exist here, and no much larger clone lies one base off it. One collaborating source in Seattle enrolled patients while the patients were actively infected and followed the patients over time throughout the course of disease. Whole blood was collected in K2EDTA tubes by collaborating institutions according to the institutions' own protocols. For TCRbeta analysis, collaborators shipped samples as frozen whole blood, isolated PBMCs, or DNA extracted from either of those sample types. The CDR3 measures 16 amino acids from cysteine to phenylalanine. The entry retains the CDR3 DNA only, 48 bases that are in frame from base 1. Via the germline V gene, CDR1 is SGHRS and CDR2 YFSETQ. V and J are truncated by 3 bases and 0 bases respectively, leaving an intervening sequence of 12 bases. TCRbeta CDR3 regions were amplified from genomic DNA using the immunoSEQ Assay, a bias-controlled multiplex PCR. Per the original workflow: Within the assay, amplification of reference gene primers was used to estimate how many nucleated cells each sample contained. To quantify the absolute abundance of each unique TCRbeta CDR3 rearrangement, sequence reads were collapsed and filtered. For each sample, productive Simpson clonality was calculated as the square root of Simpson's diversity index over productive rearrangements. TCRdb carries this immuneACCESS record with in-frame sequences only. Its versions omit some clonotypes, under half of them owing to an unresolved V gene in the studies checked, with the rest unexplained. V and J calls and clone size follow that table, whereas D and trimming were derived from the DNA. The sample profile shows fewer than 350,000 clones; 85% to 90% of them were found once. The top ten constitute about an eighth of the sample.

This chain is built from TRBV5-1 and TRBJ2-2, with TRBD2 tentatively as D gene (6 bases match). Sequenced input: peripheral blood. This TCR was recovered from a woman in her thirties with COVID-19, enrolled during active disease. The CDR3 region has the sequence CASSWGVPANTGELFF. The DNA sequence is as follows: TGCGCCAGCAGCTGGGGGGTTCCAGCGAACACCGGGGAGCTGTTTTTT.